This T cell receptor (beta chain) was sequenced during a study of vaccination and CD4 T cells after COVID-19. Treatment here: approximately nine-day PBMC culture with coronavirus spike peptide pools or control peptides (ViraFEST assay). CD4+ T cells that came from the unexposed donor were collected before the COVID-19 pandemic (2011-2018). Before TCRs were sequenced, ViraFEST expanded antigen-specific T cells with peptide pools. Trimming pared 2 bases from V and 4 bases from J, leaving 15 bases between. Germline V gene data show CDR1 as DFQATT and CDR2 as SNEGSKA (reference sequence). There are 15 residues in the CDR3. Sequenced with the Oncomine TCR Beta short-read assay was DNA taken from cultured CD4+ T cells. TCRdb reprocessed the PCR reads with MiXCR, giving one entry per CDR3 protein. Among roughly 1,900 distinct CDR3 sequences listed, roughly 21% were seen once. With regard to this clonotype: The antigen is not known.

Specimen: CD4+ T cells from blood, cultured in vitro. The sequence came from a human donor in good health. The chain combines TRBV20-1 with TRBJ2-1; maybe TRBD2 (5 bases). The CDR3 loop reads CSARTWRQPYNEQFF. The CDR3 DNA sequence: TGCAGTGCTAGAACGTGGAGGCAACCGTACAATGAGCAGTTCTTC.